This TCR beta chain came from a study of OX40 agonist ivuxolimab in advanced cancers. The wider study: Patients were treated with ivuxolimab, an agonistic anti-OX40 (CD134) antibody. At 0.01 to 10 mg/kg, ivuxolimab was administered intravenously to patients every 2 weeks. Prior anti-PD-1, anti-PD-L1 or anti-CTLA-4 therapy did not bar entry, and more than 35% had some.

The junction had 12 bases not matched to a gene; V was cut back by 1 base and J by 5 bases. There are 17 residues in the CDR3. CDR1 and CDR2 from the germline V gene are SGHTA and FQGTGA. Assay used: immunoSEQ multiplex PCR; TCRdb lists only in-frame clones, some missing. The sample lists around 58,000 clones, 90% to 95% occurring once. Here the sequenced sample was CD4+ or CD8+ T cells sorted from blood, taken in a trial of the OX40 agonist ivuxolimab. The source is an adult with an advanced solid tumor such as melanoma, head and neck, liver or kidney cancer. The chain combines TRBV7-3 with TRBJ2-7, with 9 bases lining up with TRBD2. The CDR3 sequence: CASSLSPSGISTNEQYF. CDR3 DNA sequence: TGTGCCAGCAGCTTAAGTCCTAGCGGGATCTCCACCAACGAGCAGTACTTC.